The sequence of this TCR beta chain was determined in a study of low-dose radiotherapy and immunotherapy resistance in tumors. Overall study: Every two weeks, cyclophosphamide 200 mg/m2 was infused one day before radiation plus immunotherapy.

Sample time point: after trial treatment. The treatment is: LDRT plus nivolumab, ipilimumab, low-dose cyclophosphamide and aspirin (RACIN trial). Low-dose radiotherapy, low-dose cyclophosphamide, aspirin, ipilimumab and nivolumab were all given to the donors. Those who qualified had advanced solid tumors (lacking tumor-infiltrating lymphocytes). cDNA synthesis used a TRAV/TRBV-specific primer set for both chains. Amplification, which lasted 15 to 20 PCR cycles, used a constant-region primer and V-primer adapter to amplify TCRs. Via MiXCR, TCRdb re-called the reads, giving one row per CDR3 protein. The table includes more than 70,000 distinct CDR3 sequences, 20% to 25% detected once. Looked up from germline, CDR1 is SGHRS and CDR2 is YFSETQ. Trimming stripped 0 bases from V and 7 bases from J, with 14 bases between. The CDR3 is 14 residues long. This clonotype has a handful of counts. Since a far larger clone is one base different, this is likely a read error.

The clonotype comes from a female donor with ovarian cancer. Sequencing used PBMCs, obtained after low-dose radiotherapy plus immunotherapy. V is TRBV5-1 and J is TRBJ2-7, with TRBD2 as a possible D gene (6 bases). DNA for the CDR3: TGCGCCAGCAGCTTGGGGTGGGAGGAAGGTGAGCAGTACTTC. Its translation: CASSLGWEEGEQYF.